Listed below are T cell receptor beta chains from one sample, sequenced in a study of blood T cell repertoires in COVID-19. TCRdb keeps only in-frame clones here, not all; method: immunoSEQ multiplex PCR. The table shows tens of thousands of clones, with 73% occurring only once. Source material: peripheral blood. The receptors derive from a woman aged 45-65 years with active or convalescent COVID-19. Each CDR3 is given with its conserved first and last residue. Each record gives: V gene, D gene, clone size, J gene, CDR3 DNA, CDR3 protein. D genes are given only for firm matches. Clone size is stated in some rows and not others, as once, few, many or a class when expanded.

TRBV6-5	TRBD2	-	TRBJ2-1	TGTGCCAGCAGTTACCGGGCGGCGGGAGGGATGAATGAGCAGTTCTTC	CASSYRAAGGMNEQFF
TRBV11-2	-	-	TRBJ2-7	TGTGCCAGCAGCTTAGGGTTTTCGCGGTCCTACGAGCAGTACTTC	CASSLGFSRSYEQYF
TRBV19	TRBD1	-	TRBJ1-4	TGTGCCAGTAAGAGACAGGGGGCGGATGAAAAACTGTTTTTT	CASKRQGADEKLFF
TRBV27	-	-	TRBJ2-3	TGTGCCAGCAGTTTACGGGGGAAGATATTTCGAGATACGCAGTATTTT	CASSLRGKIFRDTQYF
TRBV16	-	few	TRBJ2-7	TGTGCCAGCAGTGAGAGCTCCTACGAGCAGTACTTC	CASSESSYEQYF
TRBV5-1	TRBD2	-	TRBJ2-1	TGCGCCAGCAGCTCAGCGGGAGACGGCTACAATGAGCAGTTCTTC	CASSSAGDGYNEQFF
TRBV4-2	-	-	TRBJ2-3	TGTGCCAGCAGCCAAGATATTCAGGGTGGGCCCCCCCTAGATACGCAGTATTTT	CASSQDIQGGPPLDTQYF
TRBV2	TRBD2	-	TRBJ2-3	TGTGCCGCTATAGCGGGAGGGAGCACAGATACGCAGTATTTT	CAAIAGGSTDTQYF
TRBV11-2	-	-	TRBJ1-5	TGTGCCAGCAGCTTACAGGTTAATCAGCCCCAGCATTTT	CASSLQVNQPQHF
TRBV19	TRBD2	once	TRBJ2-1	TGTGCCGCCAGTCGATCGGGAGATAGCGGGAGGGCCGGGGATGAGCAGTTCTTC	CAASRSGDSGRAGDEQFF
TRBV15	-	many	TRBJ1-2	TGTGCCACCAGCAGAGATAAACGGGATCTCTATGGCTACACCTTC	CATSRDKRDLYGYTF
TRBV10-3	TRBD2	-	TRBJ2-1	TGTGCCATCAGTCGCACTAGCGGGAGGTTGGATGAGCAGTTCTTC	CAISRTSGRLDEQFF
TRBV7-9	TRBD2	-	TRBJ2-2	TGTGCCACCCGGGGGGGGTGGGACAAGTCGAACACCGGGGAGCTGTTTTTT	CATRGGWDKSNTGELFF
TRBV6-2/TRBV6-3	TRBD2	-	TRBJ2-7	TGTGCCAGCAGTTCCGGGACTAGCGTTCACTACGAGCAGTACTTC	CASSSGTSVHYEQYF
TRBV5-4	-	-	TRBJ1-5	TGTGCCAGCAGCTTTTACGGAGATCAGCCCCAGCATTTT	CASSFYGDQPQHF
TRBV5-1	TRBD1	-	TRBJ2-1	TGCGCCAGCAGCTTGATCCGGAGGACAGGGGGTTACAATGAGCAGTTCTTC	CASSLIRRTGGYNEQFF
TRBV18	TRBD1	-	TRBJ1-2	TGTGCCAGCTCGCGACAGGGGGCCAACTATGGCTACACCTTC	CASSRQGANYGYTF
TRBV5-4	-	many	TRBJ1-3	TGTGCCAGCAGCTTAGCCGGGGTGGGAAACACCATATATTTT	CASSLAGVGNTIYF
TRBV30	-	-	TRBJ2-7	TGTGCCTGGAGTGGAGACACAGGGATCGAGCAGTACTTC	CAWSGDTGIEQYF
TRBV2	-	once	TRBJ1-2	TGTGCCAGCAGAGAGAACTATGGCTACACCTTC	CASRENYGYTF
TRBV5-6	-	-	TRBJ2-3	TGTGCCAGCAGCTTCTCCGCAGATACGCAGTATTTT	CASSFSADTQYF
TRBV30	-	once	TRBJ2-7	TGTGCTGTAAACGAGCAGTACTTC	CAVNEQYF
TRBV21-1	-	few	TRBJ2-5	TGTGCCACCCGAGCGGGGGGGGGCCAAGAGACCCAGTACTTC	CATRAGGGQETQYF
TRBV12-5	TRBD1	-	TRBJ1-1	TGTGCTAGTGGTTTGACAGGGGGGACTGAAGCTTTCTTT	CASGLTGGTEAFF
TRBV15	-	-	TRBJ1-2	TGTGCCACCAGCAGACAGGGGAAGAATGGCTACACCTTC	CATSRQGKNGYTF
TRBV10-3	TRBD1	-	TRBJ1-3	TGTGCCATCAGTGAGGCGACAGGGGGCCTTCCTGGAAACACCATATATTTT	CAISEATGGLPGNTIYF